The present T cell receptor (beta chain) was sequenced within a study of blood T cell repertoires in COVID-19 (dated by TCRdb to 2019 to 2021). Background on the whole study: The collaborator samples originated in the United States, Italy and Spain and spanned the acute and convalescent phases of COVID-19. The prospective study material was composed of cDNA or gDNA derived from T cells, B-cell-depleted T cells, or PBMCs. Subjects who had been exposed to COVID-19, were actively infected with it, or had recovered from it provided the deeply sampled blood TCRbeta repertoires that made up the dataset. The repertoires were made available in a free public database intended to serve as a resource for research on the immune response to SARS-CoV-2. The samples were drawn from two sources: the first 160 participants of the ongoing ImmuneRACE study, and 950 to 1,500 subjects contributed by 6 global collaborators. Sample metadata almost always included a de-identified subject ID, COVID-19 status, age in years and sex. Where HLA class I and class II types were available, the types were taken from metadata supplied by the sample provider, not from assay-based typing. The full study reports these points: How much clinical and demographic metadata was included differed by source and by participant, and the metadata was provided uncurated.

TCRbeta CDR3 regions were amplified from genomic DNA using the immunoSEQ Assay, a bias-controlled multiplex PCR. The paper's processing steps were these. Nucleated cell counts per sample were estimated from amplification of reference gene primers within the assay. To quantify the absolute abundance of each unique TCRbeta CDR3 rearrangement, sequence reads were collapsed and filtered. Productive Simpson clonality was computed per sample as the square root of Simpson's diversity index over productive rearrangements. Entries here come from immuneACCESS through TCRdb and include only in-frame sequences with V and J called. Some clones fail to appear in such tables; in the studies checked, an unresolved V gene covers under half of the shortfall, and the cause of the remainder is unknown. V and J calls and clone size come straight from that table; D and trimming were deduced from the DNA. The sample has roughly 40,000 clones on record, over 75% of them singletons. In total, the top ten clones hold 7% to 9% of the sample.

Spanning cysteine to phenylalanine, the CDR3 consists of 14 amino acids. Just CDR3 DNA is preserved here, 42 bases in frame from base 1. Trimming costs V 6 bases and J 5 bases, and their ends lie 14 bases apart. As encoded in the germline V gene, CDR1 is MDHEN while CDR2 is SYDVKM. Collaborating institutions collected whole blood in K2EDTA tubes following their own protocols. For TCRbeta analysis, collaborators shipped samples in one of three forms: frozen whole blood, isolated PBMCs, or DNA extracted from either of those sample types. In the case of this clone: The antigen this receptor binds is unknown. Base qualities are missing; no much larger clone stands one base away.

This clonotype was sampled from a woman in her 70s with acute or convalescent COVID-19. The sequenced sample was peripheral blood. The chain was built from TRBV28 and TRBJ1-5; the D region possibly corresponds to TRBD1 (5 bases align). CDR3 protein: CASSLKGWDQPQHF. The DNA is as follows: TGTGCCAGCAGCCTGAAGGGGTGGGATCAGCCCCAGCATTTT.